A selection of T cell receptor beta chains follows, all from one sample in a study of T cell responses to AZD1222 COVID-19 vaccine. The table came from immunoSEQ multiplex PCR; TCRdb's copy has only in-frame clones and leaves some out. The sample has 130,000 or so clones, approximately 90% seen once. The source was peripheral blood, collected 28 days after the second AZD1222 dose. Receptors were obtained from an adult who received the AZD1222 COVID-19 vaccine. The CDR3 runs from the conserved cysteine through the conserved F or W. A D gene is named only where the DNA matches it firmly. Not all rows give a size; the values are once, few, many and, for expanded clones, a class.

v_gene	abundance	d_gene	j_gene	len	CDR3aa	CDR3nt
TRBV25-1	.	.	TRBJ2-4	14	CASSNHGVGNIQYF	TGTGCCAGCAGTAACCACGGGGTGGGAAACATTCAGTACTTC
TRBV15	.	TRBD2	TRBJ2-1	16	CATSGGLATSYNEQFF	TGTGCCACCAGCGGCGGACTAGCGACCTCCTACAATGAGCAGTTCTTC
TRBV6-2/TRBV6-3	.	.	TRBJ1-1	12	CASSTSGIGAFF	TGTGCCAGCAGTACCTCGGGAATCGGAGCTTTCTTT
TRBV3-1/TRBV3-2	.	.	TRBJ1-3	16	CASGLMGPTAEDTIYF	TGTGCCAGCGGCCTGATGGGACCGACCGCGGAAGACACCATATATTTT
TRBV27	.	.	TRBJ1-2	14	CASSLLAVGYGYTF	TGTGCCAGCAGTTTATTGGCAGTTGGCTATGGCTACACCTTC
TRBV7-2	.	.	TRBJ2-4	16	CASSLVSASRVNIQYF	TGTGCCAGCAGCTTAGTCTCAGCATCTAGGGTGAACATTCAGTACTTC
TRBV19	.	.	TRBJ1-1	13	CASRLGANTEAFF	TGTGCCAGTAGGCTGGGGGCCAACACTGAAGCTTTCTTT
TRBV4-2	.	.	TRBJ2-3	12	CASDRVTDTQYF	TGTGCCAGCGACAGAGTCACAGATACGCAGTATTTT
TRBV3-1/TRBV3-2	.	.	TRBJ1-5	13	CASSRARGQPQHF	TGTGCCAGCAGCCGCGCTAGGGGGCAGCCCCAGCATTTT
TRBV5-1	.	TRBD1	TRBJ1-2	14	CASSWTGNGYGYTF	TGCGCCAGCAGCTGGACAGGGAATGGGTATGGCTACACCTTC
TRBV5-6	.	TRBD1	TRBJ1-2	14	CASRRTGRTYGYTF	TGTGCCAGCAGAAGGACAGGAAGGACCTATGGCTACACCTTC
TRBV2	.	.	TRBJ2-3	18	CASSDTPFGVTSTDTQYF	TGTGCCAGCAGCGATACCCCTTTTGGGGTAACTAGCACAGATACGCAGTATTTT
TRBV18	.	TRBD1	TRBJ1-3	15	CASSPYGQGEYTIYF	TGTGCCAGCTCACCGTACGGACAGGGGGAATACACCATATATTTT
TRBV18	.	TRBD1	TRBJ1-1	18	CASSRTRLTGGVHTEAFF	TGTGCCAGCTCACGAACCAGACTTACAGGGGGCGTTCACACTGAAGCTTTCTTT
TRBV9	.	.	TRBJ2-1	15	CASSGTESSYNEQFF	TGTGCCAGCAGCGGTACCGAAAGCTCCTACAATGAGCAGTTCTTC
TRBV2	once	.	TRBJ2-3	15	CASSPREVGADTQYF	TGTGCCAGCAGCCCCCGAGAGGTGGGGGCAGATACGCAGTATTTT
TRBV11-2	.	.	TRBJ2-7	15	CASSSSPQTAYEQYF	TGTGCCAGCAGCTCCTCACCGCAAACAGCCTACGAGCAGTACTTC
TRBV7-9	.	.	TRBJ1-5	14	CASSWDGRGQPQHF	TGTGCCAGCAGCTGGGACGGGCGGGGTCAGCCCCAGCATTTT
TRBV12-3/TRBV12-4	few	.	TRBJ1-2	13	CASSYDSLLGYTF	TGTGCCAGCAGCTATGACAGCCTGCTTGGCTACACCTTC
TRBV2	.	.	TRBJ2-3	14	CAYLEAVSTDTQYF	TGTGCTTACCTAGAGGCAGTCAGCACAGATACGCAGTATTTT
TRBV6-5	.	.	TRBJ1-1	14	CASSYRRGRTEAFF	TGTGCCAGCAGTTACCGGCGGGGGAGGACTGAAGCTTTCTTT
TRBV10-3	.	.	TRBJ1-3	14	CAIRREGAGNTIYF	TGTGCCATCAGGCGAGAGGGAGCAGGAAACACCATATATTTT